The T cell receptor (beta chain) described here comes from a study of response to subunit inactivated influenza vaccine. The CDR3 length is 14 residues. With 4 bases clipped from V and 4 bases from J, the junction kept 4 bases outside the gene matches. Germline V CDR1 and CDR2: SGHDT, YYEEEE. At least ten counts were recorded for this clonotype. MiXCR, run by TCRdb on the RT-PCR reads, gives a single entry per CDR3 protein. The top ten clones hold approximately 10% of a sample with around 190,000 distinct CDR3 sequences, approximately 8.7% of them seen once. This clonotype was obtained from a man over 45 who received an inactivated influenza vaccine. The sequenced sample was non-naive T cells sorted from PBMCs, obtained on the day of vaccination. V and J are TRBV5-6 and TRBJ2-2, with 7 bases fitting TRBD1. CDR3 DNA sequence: TGTGCCAGCAGCCTGGGGACAGCCACCGGGGAGCTGTTTTTT. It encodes CASSLGTATGELFF. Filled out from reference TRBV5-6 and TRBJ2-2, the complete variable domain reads DAGVTQSPTHLIKTRGQQVTLRCSPKSGHDTVSWYQQALGQGPQFIFQYYEEEERQRGNFPDRFSGHQFPNYSSELNVNALLLGDSALYLCASSLGTATGELFFGEGSRLTVL.